The clone carrying this TCR beta chain was counted a single time. The antigen is undetermined. Here immunoSEQ multiplex PCR was the method, and the copy in TCRdb shows in-frame clones only, minus some. The sample has under 150,000 clones; roughly 87% are singletons. This sample is drawn from a study of T cell responses to AZD1222 COVID-19 vaccine. The germline V gene has CDR1 SGDLS and CDR2 YYNGEE. Trimming took 4 bases from V and 3 from J; bases not matched to a gene: 6. This CDR3 is 15 amino acids long. General study findings and limits: The sample set comprised mostly white British donors with more females, and clonal diversity was possibly underestimated. The study sampled repertoires only after the peak T cell response.

This chain uses TRBV9 with TRBJ2-5, with 10 bases matching TRBD2. Sample: peripheral blood, taken on day 0 of AZD1222 vaccination. This receptor was obtained from an adult in good health. The CDR3 nucleotides are TGTGCCAGCAGCCTAAGCGGGGGGGCGGAAGAGACCCAGTACTTC. Translation gives CASSLSGGAEETQYF.